The 12 T cell receptor beta chains in this list originate from one sample, sequenced in a study of blood T cell repertoires in COVID-19. TCRdb keeps only in-frame clones here, not all; method: immunoSEQ multiplex PCR. The profile shows 250,000 to 300,000 clones, about 85% of them singletons. Sequencing was performed on peripheral blood. These receptors were obtained from a woman aged 50 to 60 who had recovered from COVID-19.

The chain employs TRBV5-6 and TRBJ2-7; 7 bases are a match to TRBD1. The V gene end was trimmed by 0 bases and the J gene end by 0 bases; junction bases not matched to a gene: 6. Germline V gene sequence: CDR1 SGHDT, CDR2 YYEEEE. The CDR3 contains 16 residues. The CDR3 DNA is TGTGCCAGCAGCTTGGCGGGACAGATCTACTCCTACGAGCAGTACTTC. Its protein product is CASSLAGQIYSYEQYF.

V gene TRBV2 combines with J gene TRBJ1-5; D gene uncertain. This CDR3 is 15 amino acids long. Trimming stripped 4 bases from V and 6 bases from J, with 16 bases between. Germline assignment: CDR1 SNHLY and CDR2 FYNNEI. This CDR3 reads CASSVELYTLQPQHF. CDR3 in DNA: TGTGCCAGCAGTGTAGAATTGTATACCCTTCAGCCCCAGCATTTT.

The chain carries TRBV6-5 and TRBJ1-1; 9 nucleotides line up with TRBD1. Germline V gene sequence: CDR1 MNHEY, CDR2 SVGAGI. V lost 6 bases to trimming and J lost 1 base; unmatched junction nucleotides: 3. CDR3 length: 14 amino acids. In nucleotides, the CDR3 is TGTGCCAGCAGCAAGGGACAGGGGAACACTGAAGCTTTCTTT. This gives the protein CASSKGQGNTEAFF.

This clone showed up just once. The chain links TRBV25-1 to TRBJ1-2; a possible D gene is TRBD1 (5 bases). CDR1 is MGHDK, CDR2 SYGVNS, per germline. The CDR3 sequence is 13 residues long. V gave up 8 bases and J gave up 4 bases, with 14 bases separating them. CDR3 amino acids: CASGWGGGYGYTF. CDR3 DNA: TGTGCCAGCGGATGGGGGGGAGGCTATGGCTACACCTTC.

The chain is built from TRBV5-1 and TRBJ1-4; D gene unclear. V was shortened by 1 base and J by 12 bases, with 16 bases between the two germline ends. There are 14 residues in the CDR3. Germline assignment: CDR1 SGHRS and CDR2 YFSETQ. The CDR3 reads CASSLSLPSEELFF. The DNA for the CDR3 is TGCGCCAGCAGCTTGTCCTTGCCCTCGGAGGAACTGTTTTTT.

The V and J genes are TRBV10-3 and TRBJ2-7, with TRBD2 identical over 9 bases. There are 15 residues in the CDR3. J lost 5 bases, V lost 5 bases, and 10 bases had no gene match. Germline V lookup: CDR1 ENHRY, CDR2 SYGVKD. The CDR3 loop is CAISSISGSWDEQYF. The CDR3 DNA reads TGTGCCATCAGTTCGATTAGCGGGAGCTGGGACGAGCAGTACTTC.

The rearrangement links TRBV5-4 to TRBJ2-7; tentative D call: TRBD1 (6 bases). The CDR3 sequence is 13 residues long. The germline V gene has CDR1 SGHNT and CDR2 YYREEE (reference sequence). V dropped 4 bases and J dropped 5 bases, with 13 bases sitting between them. CDR3 bases: TGTGCCAGCAGCCGCCCACAGGGAAACGAGCAGTACTTC. It translates to CASSRPQGNEQYF. Full variable domain (missing parts from reference TRBV5-4 and TRBJ2-7): ETGVTQSPTHLIKTRGQQVTLRCSSQSGHNTVSWYQQALGQGPQFIFQYYREEENGRGNFPPRFSGLQFPNYSSELNVNALELDDSALYLCASSRPQGNEQYFGPGTRLTVT.

This clone has a single count. Other DNA sequences from this sample encode an identical CDR3 as well. The V and J genes are TRBV20-1 and TRBJ1-5; TRBD1 is a possible D gene (5 bases). This CDR3 has 11 residues. V was cut by 3 bases and J by 7 bases, with 7 bases left in between. Germline CDR1 DFQATT, CDR2 SNEGSKA (reference sequence). The CDR3 DNA reads as TGCAGTGCTAGGGCAGGGCAGCCCCAGCATTTT. It yields the protein CSARAGQPQHF.

This clone was seen a single time. The chain combines TRBV6-5 with TRBJ1-3; no clear D. CDR1 is MNHEY, CDR2 SVGAGI, per germline. The CDR3 consists of 14 residues. Between the trimmed V and J ends, which lost 5 bases and 0 bases, there was a span of 8 bases. The CDR3 region has the DNA TGTGCCAGCAGTAGGGAGATCTCTGGAAACACCATATATTTT. Protein: CASSREISGNTIYF.

The genes are TRBV4-1 and TRBJ2-7; D perhaps matches TRBD2 (6 bases). Trimming cost V 1 base and J 0 bases, with 16 bases left between them. This CDR3 has 17 residues. The germline V gene has CDR1 MGHRA and CDR2 YSYEKL. The CDR3 reads CASSQVRMRGLSYEQYF. The DNA for the CDR3 is TGCGCCAGCAGCCAAGTTCGAATGCGGGGCCTCTCCTACGAGCAGTACTTC.

The chain links TRBV15 to TRBJ2-3; 8 nucleotides align to TRBD2. V lost 0 bases and J lost 0; bases outside the gene matches: 11. The CDR3 has 19 amino acids. Germline V gene sequence: CDR1 LNHNV, CDR2 YYDKDF (reference sequence). The CDR3 spells CATSRDLVKRERSTDTQYF. CDR3 coding DNA: TGTGCCACCAGCAGAGATCTGGTAAAGCGGGAGCGTAGCACAGATACGCAGTATTTT.

In this sample, this clone turned up once. J is TRBJ2-5 and V is TRBV7-2; tentatively, D is TRBD1 (5 bases). Trimming stripped 5 bases from V and 0 bases from J, with 10 bases between. This CDR3 spans 14 amino acids. Germline V lookup: CDR1 SGHTA, CDR2 FQGNSA. CDR3 amino acids: CASSRRVYQETQYF. Here the CDR3 DNA reads TGTGCCAGCAGCCGCAGGGTGTACCAAGAGACCCAGTACTTC. Full variable domain (outside the CDR3, taken from reference TRBV7-2 and TRBJ2-5): GAGVSQSPSNKVTEKGKDVELRCDPISGHTALYWYRQSLGQGLEFLIYFQGNSAPDKSGLPSDRFSAERTGGSVSTLTIQRTQQEDSAVYLCASSRRVYQETQYFGPGTRLLVL.